Shown below are 27 T cell receptor beta chains from a single sample sequenced in a study of shared clonotypes between healthy human individuals. The method was immunoSEQ multiplex PCR; TCRdb's version includes in-frame clones alone and lacks a portion of them. The table includes 1,500,000 or so clones, about 96% detected once. The specimen was naive CD4+ T cells sorted from blood. As for subset: CD45RA+ positively selected. The receptors come from a man aged 30 to 45 in good health.

The chain employs TRBV11-2 and TRBJ2-3; 7 nucleotides line up with TRBD2. Germline V gene sequence: CDR1 SGHAT, CDR2 FQNNGV. With 4 bases clipped from V and 0 bases from J, the junction kept 7 bases outside the gene matches. This CDR3 spans 16 amino acids. This chain's CDR3 is CASSSRSGTSTDTQYF. As DNA, the CDR3 is TGTGCCAGCAGCTCGCGAAGCGGGACTAGCACAGATACGCAGTATTTT.

This chain uses TRBV30 with TRBJ1-5; 10 bases align to TRBD1. The CDR3 extends over 18 amino acids. Germline V gene data show CDR1 as GTSNPN and CDR2 as SVGIG (reference sequence). V shed 0 bases, J shed 4 bases, and the junction held 12 bases outside the gene matches. The CDR3 DNA reads TGTGCCTGGAGTGTACCAGATCCGGGACAGGGGATGAATCAGCCCCAGCATTTT. Protein sequence: CAWSVPDPGQGMNQPQHF.

This rearrangement joins TRBV5-1 to TRBJ2-3; 7 bases are a match to TRBD1. Germline values: CDR1 SGHRS, CDR2 YFSETQ. The CDR3 is made up of 15 amino acids. J gave up 3 bases and V 3 bases, and 7 bases lay outside the gene matches. In nucleotides, the CDR3 is TGCGCCAGCAGCTCTGGACAGGATGGTACAGATACGCAGTATTTT. This sequence encodes CASSSGQDGTDTQYF.

The CDR3 DNA reads as TGTGCCATCAGGCCTAGCGAGACCTACGAGCAGTACTTC. It encodes CAIRPSETYEQYF. This chain connects TRBV10-3 to TRBJ2-7, with D perhaps TRBD2 (6 bases). Germline V gene lookup returns CDR1 ENHRY and CDR2 SYGVKD. V was trimmed by 6 bases and J by 2 bases, leaving 11 bases between them. The CDR3 contains 13 residues.

J is TRBJ1-2 and V is TRBV6-6; D uncertain. V lost 5 bases and J lost 8, with 15 bases in between. Germline CDR1 MNHNY, CDR2 SVGAGI (reference sequence). This CDR3 has 13 amino acids. CDR3 nucleotides: TGTGCCAGCAGTGTGGCCCCTCGGAGCGGCTACACCTTC. Its translation: CASSVAPRSGYTF.

This clone was observed once. V is TRBV15 and J is TRBJ2-7, with D perhaps TRBD1 (6 bases). V lost 0 bases, J lost 3 bases, and 21 bases lay in between. The CDR3 has 18 amino acids. From germline, CDR1 is LNHNV and CDR2 YYDKDF (reference sequence). This chain's CDR3 is CATSREIGTGSRDYEQYF. The CDR3 region has the DNA TGTGCCACCAGCAGAGAAATCGGAACAGGGTCAAGGGACTACGAGCAGTACTTC.

V usage is TRBV5-1 and J usage is TRBJ2-1, with a possible D match to TRBD1 (6 bases). The ends were cut back, 0 bases at V and 5 bases at J, with 12 bases in the middle. Germline V gene data show CDR1 as SGHRS and CDR2 as YFSETQ. This CDR3 region has 15 residues. Here the CDR3 reads CASSLAAGDNNEQFF. The DNA of the CDR3 is TGCGCCAGCAGCTTGGCGGCAGGGGACAACAATGAGCAGTTCTTC.

Concerning this clone: Other DNA sequences in the sample encode the same CDR3. The chain is built from TRBV5-1 and TRBJ2-3; D gene unclear. The length of the CDR3 is 11 residues. V was clipped by 3 bases and J by 3 bases, with 2 bases between them. From germline, CDR1 is SGHRS and CDR2 YFSETQ. The DNA for the CDR3 is TGCGCCAGCAGCTCAACAGATACGCAGTATTTT. This gives the protein CASSSTDTQYF.

V usage is TRBV6-6 and J usage is TRBJ1-1; D gene ambiguous. V lost 8 bases and J 4 bases, leaving 8 bases between the germline ends. CDR3 size: 11 residues. CDR1 is MNHNY, CDR2 SVGAGI, per germline (reference sequence). CDR3 loop: CASGGVTEAFF. As DNA, the CDR3 is TGTGCCAGCGGTGGGGTCACTGAAGCTTTCTTT.

The chain's CDR3 is CASSFTGVHQPQHF. CDR3 bases: TGTGCCAGCAGCTTTACCGGTGTACATCAGCCCCAGCATTTT. The V and J genes are TRBV11-2 and TRBJ1-5; D unresolved. Germline CDR1 is SGHAT and CDR2 is FQNNGV. The CDR3 is 14 residues long. V was clipped by 3 bases and J by 5 bases, with 11 bases between them.

This chain connects TRBV19 to TRBJ1-4; D is unresolved. V lost 2 bases, J lost 0 bases, and 7 bases lay in between. This CDR3 spans 15 amino acids. Germline V gene lookup returns CDR1 LNHDA and CDR2 SQIVND (reference sequence). CDR3 sequence reads: CASSIRSPTNEKLFF. The CDR3 DNA sequence: TGTGCCAGTAGTATACGTTCACCAACTAATGAAAAACTGTTTTTT.

This clone was seen just once. The gene calls are TRBV28 and TRBJ1-2; D remains unclear. The CDR3 contains 13 residues. V was pared by 5 bases and J by 8 bases, with 15 bases between. Germline V CDR1 and CDR2: MDHEN, SYDVKM. The CDR3 is CASSPLREEGYTF. CDR3 coding DNA: TGTGCCAGCAGTCCCCTCCGGGAGGAGGGCTACACCTTC.

The sample holds one count of this clone. The chain is built from TRBV18 and TRBJ2-3, with TRBD1 as a possible D gene (5 bases). Per germline, CDR1 KGHSH and CDR2 LQKENI. The V gene lost 1 base and the J gene lost 0 bases, with 14 bases spanning the gap. This CDR3 is built from 17 residues. CDR3 bases: TGTGCCAGCTCACCACTTGGGGCGATCACTAGCACAGATACGCAGTATTTT. Protein sequence: CASSPLGAITSTDTQYF.

This clone has just one count. At the DNA level, this CDR3 is encoded by other sequences in the same sample as well. The gene calls are TRBV11-2 and TRBJ2-7, with 9 positions matching TRBD2. V trimming: 4 bases; J trimming: 4 bases; junction bases outside the gene matches: 8. Germline loops: CDR1 SGHAT, CDR2 FQNNGV. This CDR3 has 15 amino acids. The chain's CDR3 is CASSSLAGVGYEQYF. The CDR3 DNA reads TGTGCCAGCAGCTCATTAGCGGGAGTCGGGTACGAGCAGTACTTC. Drawing the rest from reference TRBV11-2 and TRBJ2-7, the complete variable domain is EAGVAQSPRYKIIEKRQSVAFWCNPISGHATLYWYQQILGQGPKLLIQFQNNGVVDDSQLPKDRFSAERLKGVDSTLKIQPAKLEDSAVYLCASSSLAGVGYEQYFGPGTRLTVT.

This clone was picked up one time. The genes are TRBV29-1 and TRBJ1-2; D is possibly TRBD1 (5 bases). This CDR3 has 8 amino acids. Germline CDR1 and CDR2: SQVTM and ANQGSEA. The CDR3 DNA is TGCATGACAGAGGGCTACACCTTC. It yields the protein CMTEGYTF.

J is TRBJ2-7 and V is TRBV6-1, with 11 bases that match TRBD1. The germline gives CDR1 MNHNS, CDR2 SASEGT. Trimming took 2 bases from V and 6 from J; bases not matched to a gene: 12. This CDR3 contains 17 residues. This CDR3 reads CASSENSWGTGGAEQYF. For the CDR3, the DNA is TGTGCCAGCAGTGAAAATTCCTGGGGGACAGGGGGTGCCGAGCAGTACTTC.

For this clone: An end of the junction differs from the germline gene, which may be a read error. The genes are TRBV19 and TRBJ2-7; possibly TRBD2 for D (5 bases). Germline V gene lookup returns CDR1 LNHDA and CDR2 SQIVND (reference sequence). The CDR3 is 15 residues long. In DNA, the CDR3 is TGTGCCAGTAGTCCCCGCGAGGGCCTTGCCTATGAGCAGTACTTC. This encodes CASSPREGLAYEQYF.

This sequence joins TRBV7-9 and TRBJ1-2; no clear D. V lost 5 bases and J lost 6, with 16 bases in between. CDR1 and CDR2 from the germline V gene are SEHNR and FQNEAQ (reference sequence). The CDR3 extends over 14 amino acids. Here the CDR3 reads CASSPTGRSHGYTF. For the CDR3, the DNA is TGTGCCAGCAGCCCCACGGGCAGGAGCCATGGCTACACCTTC.

The gene calls are TRBV2 and TRBJ2-3; D possibly uses TRBD1 or TRBD2 (5 bases each). CDR1 is SNHLY and CDR2 is FYNNEI in the germline V gene. The CDR3 covers 13 residues. V lost 3 bases and J 3 bases, leaving 7 bases between the germline ends. The CDR3 is CASSDGGTDTQYF. CDR3 in DNA: TGTGCCAGCAGTGATGGGGGAACAGATACGCAGTATTTT.

V is TRBV7-9 and J is TRBJ2-1; D is perhaps TRBD2 (6 bases). There are 13 residues in the CDR3. Trimming shortened V by 5 bases and J by 5 bases, and 10 bases separated the two germline ends. From germline, CDR1 is SEHNR and CDR2 FQNEAQ (reference sequence). This CDR3 is CASSLGTHNEQFF. Written as DNA, the CDR3 is TGTGCCAGCAGCCTTGGGACTCACAATGAGCAGTTCTTC.

As concerns this clone: At the DNA level, this CDR3 is encoded by other sequences in the same sample as well. J is TRBJ2-3 and V is TRBV11-2; TRBD2 matches 10 bases. The CDR3 is 15 residues long. Germline CDR1 is SGHAT and CDR2 is FQNNGV. Unmatched junction bases numbered 3, after V lost 3 bases and J lost 3 bases. CDR3 nucleotide sequence: TGTGCCAGCAGCTTTCGGACTAGCGGTACAGATACGCAGTATTTT. Residues: CASSFRTSGTDTQYF.

This chain connects TRBV2 to TRBJ1-1, with D uncertain. The V end lost 4 bases, the J end lost 1 base, and 7 bases lay between the germline ends. Germline-derived CDR1 and CDR2 are SNHLY and FYNNEI. The CDR3 length is 13 residues. CDR3 residues: CASSVLGNTEAFF. DNA for the CDR3: TGTGCCAGCAGTGTTTTGGGGAACACTGAAGCTTTCTTT.

The count of this clone is one. The gene calls are TRBV28 and TRBJ2-7, with D perhaps assigned TRBD1 or TRBD2 (5 bases each). Per germline, CDR1 MDHEN and CDR2 SYDVKM. CDR3 length: 14 residues. V gave up 5 bases and J gave up 2 bases, with 13 bases separating them. CDR3: CASSEGGGPYEQYF. The CDR3 DNA follows: TGTGCCAGCAGTGAGGGTGGGGGTCCCTACGAGCAGTACTTC.

The chain is built from TRBV18 and TRBJ2-2; TRBD1 matches at 8 bases. The CDR3 extends over 17 amino acids. Germline CDR1 reads KGHSH; CDR2 reads LQKENI. J lost 3 bases, V lost 3 bases, and 9 bases had no gene match. This chain's CDR3 is CASSPKDRGAYTGELFF. Here the CDR3 DNA reads TGTGCCAGCTCACCCAAAGACAGGGGTGCCTACACCGGGGAGCTGTTTTTT.

The J gene is TRBJ2-7, the V gene TRBV5-1, with 8 bases fitting TRBD1. CDR1 SGHRS and CDR2 YFSETQ come from the germline V gene. There are 16 residues in the CDR3. J gave up 0 bases and V 0 bases, and 5 bases lay outside the gene matches. CDR3 DNA sequence: TGCGCCAGCAGCTTGGTTGGACAGGGTGTCTCCTACGAGCAGTACTTC. The encoded protein is CASSLVGQGVSYEQYF.

This rearrangement joins TRBV28 to TRBJ2-2; the match to TRBD2 covers 14 bases. In germline, CDR1 is MDHEN, CDR2 SYDVKM. The CDR3 runs 16 residues. J was trimmed by 7 bases and V by 6 bases; bases with no gene match: 7. The CDR3 sequence: CASRLTSGRANGELFF. CDR3 DNA sequence: TGTGCCAGCAGGCTGACTAGCGGGAGGGCTAACGGGGAGCTGTTTTTT.

V is TRBV19 and J is TRBJ1-5, with 9 nucleotides matching TRBD1. Germline V gene data show CDR1 as LNHDA and CDR2 as SQIVND (reference sequence). There are 14 residues in the CDR3. J was trimmed by 6 bases and V by 7 bases; bases with no gene match: 7. In DNA, the CDR3 is TGTGCCAGTAAAAGCCGGGACAGGGTTCAGCCCCAGCATTTT. Its translation: CASKSRDRVQPQHF.